Presented here are 28 T cell receptor beta chains from one specimen sequenced in a study of identical twins. MiXCR, run by TCRdb on the 5' RACE reads, gives a single entry per CDR3 protein. The table records 640,000 or so distinct CDR3 sequences, roughly 6% of them present only once. Sequences were obtained from naive T cells sorted from blood. The receptors come from a man between 18 and 29 years old in good health.

The rearrangement uses TRBV5-4 and TRBJ2-7, with no clear D. Germline CDR1 is SGHNT and CDR2 is YYREEE (reference sequence). Trimming left V 3 bases short and J 3 bases short, with 7 bases between. The CDR3 runs 12 residues. The CDR3 reads CASSSYGYEQYV. The CDR3 nucleotides read TGTGCCAGCAGCTCATACGGCTACGAGCAGTACGTC.

The rearrangement uses TRBV7-2 and TRBJ2-5, with 7 bases lining up with TRBD2. Trimming cost V 3 bases and J 3 bases; bases outside gene matches: 7. The CDR3 is 15 amino acids. Per the germline V gene, CDR1 is SGHTA and CDR2 is FQGNSA. CDR3 in amino acids: CASSFWAGVEETQYF. Here the CDR3 DNA reads TGTGCCAGCAGCTTTTGGGCGGGAGTTGAAGAGACCCAGTACTTC.

At least ten counts were recorded for this clonotype. This sequence joins TRBV6-5 and TRBJ2-5; D gene ambiguous. Per germline, CDR1 MNHEY and CDR2 SVGAGI. Trimming shortened V by 2 bases and J by 2 bases, and 6 bases separated the two germline ends. CDR3 length: 13 amino acids. The CDR3 sequence is CASSYGDQETQYF. The CDR3 bases are TGTGCCAGCAGTTACGGGGATCAAGAGACCCAGTACTTC.

The chain carries TRBV10-3 and TRBJ2-6, with TRBD1 identical over 7 bases. J lost 2 bases, V lost 3 bases, and 4 bases had no gene match. The CDR3 loop spans 16 amino acids. The germline gives CDR1 ENHRY, CDR2 SYGVKD. The CDR3 nucleotides read TGTGCCATCAGTGATTCTCAGGGGGCTGGGGCCAACGTCCTGACTTTC. It is translated as CAISDSQGAGANVLTF.

Many counts were recorded for this clonotype. The rearrangement joins TRBV28 to TRBJ2-7, with D maybe TRBD2 (5 bases). The CDR3 runs to 12 residues. The germline CDR1 and CDR2 sequences are MDHEN and SYDVKM. Trimming stripped 7 bases from V and 3 bases from J, with 10 bases between. This CDR3 reads CASTSGYYEQYF. The CDR3 nucleotides are TGTGCCAGCACCTCGGGGTACTACGAGCAGTACTTC.

V and J are TRBV11-3 and TRBJ2-1, with 8 bases fitting TRBD1. J gave up 8 bases and V 3 bases, and 9 bases lay outside the gene matches. Looked up from germline, CDR1 is SGHNT and CDR2 is YENEEA. This CDR3 contains 15 residues. The CDR3 region has the DNA TGTGCCAGCAGCTTCCAAAGGACAGGGTACGATGAGCAGTTCTTC. Its translation is CASSFQRTGYDEQFF.

In this sample, this clonotype turned up a few times. The V and J genes are TRBV19 and TRBJ2-1; the D gene could be TRBD1 or TRBD2 (6 bases each). This CDR3 contains 15 residues. Germline-derived CDR1 and CDR2 are LNHDA and SQIVND (reference sequence). V gave up 6 bases and J gave up 2 bases, with 14 bases separating them. The chain's CDR3 is CASSQDGGPYNEQFF. In nucleotides, the CDR3 is TGTGCCAGTAGCCAGGACGGGGGCCCCTACAATGAGCAGTTCTTC.

This clonotype came up many times. The rearrangement joins TRBV12-3 or TRBV12-4 to TRBJ1-2; no clear D. This CDR3 spans 14 amino acids. Trimming left V 5 bases short and J 2 bases short, with 12 bases between. The chain's CDR3 is CASSSRVRNYGYTF. CDR3 DNA sequence: TGTGCCAGCAGTAGTCGGGTTCGGAACTATGGCTACACCTTC.

The rearrangement joins TRBV24-1 to TRBJ2-7; 13 nucleotides agree with TRBD2. Germline V lookup: CDR1 KGHDR, CDR2 SFDVKD. This CDR3 is built from 17 residues. Trimming at V came to 3 bases and at J to 4 bases, leaving 8 bases not matched to a gene. CDR3 region: CATSDHKTSGRHYEQYV. The CDR3 bases are TGTGCCACCAGTGATCACAAGACTAGCGGGAGGCATTACGAGCAGTACGTC.

At least ten counts were recorded for this clonotype. The genes are TRBV28 and TRBJ2-5, with 14 bases matching TRBD2. CDR1 is MDHEN, CDR2 SYDVKM, per germline. After removal of 5 bases from V and 4 bases from J, the junction contained 6 bases not matched to a gene. The CDR3 spans 16 residues. This chain's CDR3 is CASSLTSGRAVETQYF. In nucleotides, the CDR3 is TGTGCCAGCAGTCTGACTAGCGGGAGGGCCGTAGAGACCCAGTACTTC. Supplemented by reference TRBV28 and TRBJ2-5, the full variable domain reads DVKVTQSSRYLVKRTGEKVFLECVQDMDHENMFWYRQDPGLGLRLIYFSYDVKMKEKGDIPEGYSVSREKKERFSLILESASTNQTSMYLCASSLTSGRAVETQYFGPGTRLLVL.

This clonotype was found many times. This chain joins TRBV7-2 and TRBJ2-1, with 7 bases matching TRBD1. The CDR3 length is 14 residues. Germline trimming cut 5 bases from V and 5 bases from J; bases unmatched to any gene: 6. Germline V gene sequence: CDR1 SGHTA, CDR2 FQGNSA. The CDR3 region has the DNA TGTGCCAGCAGCCATCCGGGACAGCACAATGAGCAGTTCTTC. It specifies CASSHPGQHNEQFF.

The V gene is TRBV15, the J gene TRBJ2-1, with D perhaps TRBD2 (6 bases). The CDR3 length is 16 residues. V dropped 0 bases and J dropped 9 bases, with 18 bases sitting between them. Germline CDR1 and CDR2: LNHNV and YYDKDF (reference sequence). The CDR3 spells CATSREGPTGDAEQFF. Here the CDR3 DNA reads TGTGCCACCAGCAGAGAGGGTCCAACGGGAGATGCTGAGCAGTTCTTC.

The table lists this clonotype with a few counts. The CDR3 here is CASCNLAEQETQYF. The CDR3, as DNA: TGTGCCAGCTGTAACCTAGCAGAACAAGAGACCCAGTACTTC. The V and J genes are TRBV4-2 and TRBJ2-5, with D maybe TRBD2 (5 bases). Trimming removed 8 bases from V and 2 bases from J, with 15 bases in between. Germline CDR1 is LGHNA and CDR2 is YNFKEQ. This CDR3 has 14 amino acids.

This clonotype was counted at least ten times. The V gene is TRBV6-2 or TRBV6-3, the J gene TRBJ1-5; D is unresolved. CDR3 length: 12 amino acids. In germline, CDR1 is MNHEY, CDR2 SVGEGT. V lost 5 bases and J lost 7, with 9 bases in between. CDR3 in amino acids: CASSTDLQPQHF. The CDR3 nucleotides read TGTGCCAGCAGTACAGATTTACAGCCCCAGCATTTT.

The gene calls are TRBV2 and TRBJ2-5, with 10 bases that match TRBD1. Trimming cost V 5 bases and J 3 bases; bases outside gene matches: 3. Germline V lookup: CDR1 SNHLY, CDR2 FYNNEI. The length of the CDR3 is 14 residues. This CDR3 is CASSQDRGEETQYF. In DNA, the CDR3 is TGTGCCAGCAGTCAGGACAGGGGGGAAGAGACCCAGTACTTC. The full variable domain, completed using reference TRBV2 and TRBJ2-5, is EPEVTQTPSHQVTQMGQEVILRCVPISNHLYFYWYRQILGQKVEFLVSFYNNEISEKSEIFDDQFSVERPDGSNFTLKIRSTKLEDSAMYFCASSQDRGEETQYFGPGTRLLVL.

This clonotype was seen repeatedly, ten times or more. The chain employs TRBV12-3 or TRBV12-4 and TRBJ1-6; 9 nucleotides agree with TRBD1. With V trimmed by 5 bases and J by 5 bases, 4 bases remained unmatched. The CDR3 sequence is 15 residues long. CDR3 in amino acids: CASSHRDRDNSPLHF. The CDR3 DNA follows: TGTGCCAGCAGTCACCGGGACAGGGATAATTCACCCCTCCACTTT.

This clonotype showed up many times. The chain joins TRBV20-1 to TRBJ2-2, with no clear D. This CDR3 is 14 amino acids long. V was trimmed by 5 bases and J by 0 bases, leaving 10 bases between them. The germline gives CDR1 DFQATT, CDR2 SNEGSKA (reference sequence). CDR3 loop: CSAAPFPNTGELFF. The CDR3 nucleotides read TGCAGTGCTGCCCCTTTTCCGAACACCGGGGAGCTGTTTTTT.

There are a few counts of this clonotype. J is TRBJ2-7 and V is TRBV19, with D possibly being TRBD2 (6 bases). Germline V gene data show CDR1 as LNHDA and CDR2 as SQIVND (reference sequence). Trimming removed 9 bases at V and 5 bases at J, with 17 bases between. This CDR3 spans 13 amino acids. The CDR3 DNA is TGTGCCAGCCGAAGACCGGGAGCCAACGAGCAGTACTTC. Translation: CASRRPGANEQYF.

This clonotype was picked up many times. The V and J genes are TRBV12-3 or TRBV12-4 and TRBJ1-3; no definite D call. The CDR3 has 12 residues. The ends were cut back, 4 bases at V and 5 bases at J, with 6 bases in the middle. Here the CDR3 reads CASSSNRNTIYF. The CDR3 coding sequence is TGTGCCAGCAGTTCTAATAGAAACACCATATATTTT.

This clonotype was observed many times. This chain links TRBV20-1 with TRBJ2-1; 9 nucleotides match TRBD2. V was pared by 0 bases and J by 7 bases, with 10 bases of the junction left unmatched. Germline assignment: CDR1 DFQATT and CDR2 SNEGSKA (reference sequence). The CDR3 runs to 16 residues. CDR3 sequence (DNA): TGCAGTGCTAGAGATCTGACTAGCGGCCTTGGGAATGAGCAGTTCTTC. Translating it yields CSARDLTSGLGNEQFF.

The chain couples TRBV7-9 to TRBJ2-7; D ambiguous. The CDR3 length is 12 residues. The V gene lost 0 bases and the J gene lost 9 bases, with 9 bases spanning the gap. The germline V gene has CDR1 SEHNR and CDR2 FQNEAQ (reference sequence). DNA for the CDR3: TGTGCCAGCAGCTTAGCGGCAAAAACGCAGTACTTC. Translation gives CASSLAAKTQYF. Looking up the rest from reference TRBV7-9 and TRBJ2-7 gives the full variable domain: DTGVSQNPRHKITKRGQNVTFRCDPISEHNRLYWYRQTLGQGPEFLTYFQNEAQLEKSRLLSDRFSAERPKGSFSTLEIQRTEQGDSAMYLCASSLAAKTQYFGPGTRLTVT.

Many counts were recorded for this clonotype. The chain joins TRBV7-2 to TRBJ2-3, with D perhaps TRBD2 (5 bases). From germline, CDR1 is SGHTA and CDR2 FQGNSA. This CDR3 is 16 amino acids long. Trimming stripped 2 bases from V and 2 bases from J, with 14 bases between. CDR3 region: CASSLKTILITDTQYF. The CDR3 bases are TGTGCCAGCAGCTTAAAGACTATCTTAATCACAGATACGCAGTATTTT.

This clonotype was recorded a few times. CDR3 bases: TGCGCCAGCAGCTTGGAGTCTAGCCAAGAGACCCAGTACTTC. It is translated as CASSLESSQETQYF. The chain links TRBV5-1 to TRBJ2-5; no definite D call. Germline V gene lookup returns CDR1 SGHRS and CDR2 YFSETQ. This CDR3 has 14 amino acids. With 0 bases removed from V and 1 base from J, the gap between germline ends came to 7 bases.

A few counts support this clonotype. As DNA, the CDR3 is TGCAGTGCTAAGGGACAGGGGGCGAATAGCAATCAGCCCCAGCATTTT. The encoded protein is CSAKGQGANSNQPQHF. V usage is TRBV20-1 and J usage is TRBJ1-5; 12 nucleotides line up with TRBD1. In germline, CDR1 is DFQATT, CDR2 SNEGSKA (reference sequence). There are 16 residues in the CDR3. The ends lost 4 bases at V and 0 bases at J; junction bases unmatched: 4.

This rearrangement joins TRBV6-2 or TRBV6-3 to TRBJ2-7; perhaps TRBD1 as D (6 bases). Per the germline V gene, CDR1 is MNHEY and CDR2 is SVGEGT. V dropped 3 bases and J dropped 2 bases, with 14 bases sitting between them. This CDR3 region has 15 residues. The chain's CDR3 is CASSYPETGTYEQYF. In DNA form, the CDR3 reads TGTGCCAGCAGTTATCCGGAGACAGGAACCTACGAGCAGTACTTC.

This clonotype was detected ten times or more. The gene calls are TRBV20-1 and TRBJ2-7; TRBD2 agrees at 10 bases. The germline V gene encodes CDR1 DFQATT and CDR2 SNEGSKA (reference sequence). V gave up 1 base and J gave up 6 bases; unmatched junction bases: 6. The CDR3 is 14 amino acids. The CDR3 region is CSARVASGSGEQYF. In DNA, the CDR3 is TGCAGTGCTAGAGTGGCTAGCGGGAGCGGCGAGCAGTACTTC.

This chain links TRBV19 with TRBJ2-3, with unresolved D. The CDR3 has 11 residues. Germline loops: CDR1 LNHDA, CDR2 SQIVND (reference sequence). V dropped 10 bases and J dropped 5 bases, with 10 bases sitting between them. The CDR3 region is CATSVGDTQYF. Written as DNA, the CDR3 is TGTGCCACTTCGGTTGGAGATACGCAGTATTTT.

This clonotype was counted ten times or more. The gene calls are TRBV20-1 and TRBJ1-6; D is undetermined. Between the trimmed V and J ends, which lost 0 bases and 3 bases, there was a span of 12 bases. This CDR3 contains 16 residues. Germline V gene lookup returns CDR1 DFQATT and CDR2 SNEGSKA (reference sequence). The CDR3 DNA is TGCAGTGCTAGAGATCCAGGCCGGAACTATAATTCACCCCTCCACTTT. This sequence encodes CSARDPGRNYNSPLHF.